A selection of T cell receptor beta chains follows, all from one sample in a study of memory B cells and T cells in multiple sclerosis. Their recognized antigens are unknown. Here immunoSEQ multiplex PCR was the method, and the copy in TCRdb shows in-frame clones only, minus some. The sample has under 50,000 clones, roughly 82% seen once; the top ten hold about 1.1%. Material for sequencing was PBMCs from blood kept in culture. Receptors were obtained from a human donor with multiple sclerosis. Each CDR3 is given with its conserved first and last residue. The order of the fields is D gene, J gene, clone size, V gene, CDR3 DNA, CDR3 protein. The D gene is left open where the match is weak. The size field is filled for only some rows; it gives once, few, many or a size class.

D: -; J: TRBJ1-2; size: -; V: TRBV11-2; DNA: TGTGCCAGCAGCTTACGCCATACTGATGGCTACACCTTC; CDR3: CASSLRHTDGYTF
D: TRBD1; J: TRBJ1-1; size: -; V: TRBV5-1; DNA: TGCGCCAGCAGCTTAATCTCGACAGGGGTCAACACTGAAGCTTTCTTT; CDR3: CASSLISTGVNTEAFF
D: -; J: TRBJ2-7; size: -; V: TRBV21-1; DNA: TGTGCCAGCAGCACGGGGGAGCAGAACTCCTACGAGCAGTACTTC; CDR3: CASSTGEQNSYEQYF
D: -; J: TRBJ2-7; size: few; V: TRBV14; DNA: TGTGCCAGCAGTCACCCCGGTTCCTACGAGCAGTACTTC; CDR3: CASSHPGSYEQYF
D: -; J: TRBJ1-1; size: few; V: TRBV19; DNA: TGTGCCAGTAGACAGGATATCACTGAAGCTTTCTTT; CDR3: CASRQDITEAFF
D: TRBD2; J: TRBJ2-1; size: -; V: TRBV9; DNA: TGTGCCAGCAGCATGACTAGCGGGGGGGCGGATGAGCAGTTCTTC; CDR3: CASSMTSGGADEQFF
D: -; J: TRBJ1-6; size: few; V: TRBV15; DNA: TGTGCCACCAGCCCTATCGGGGGGAACTCACCCCTCCACTTT; CDR3: CATSPIGGNSPLHF
D: -; J: TRBJ1-5; size: -; V: TRBV6-5; DNA: TGTGCCAGCAGCCGACTCGACCTAAGCAATCAGCCCCAGCATTTT; CDR3: CASSRLDLSNQPQHF
D: -; J: TRBJ1-1; size: -; V: TRBV4-3; DNA: TGCGCCAGCAGCCAAGTTTACCGGGCAAGGAACACTGAAGCTTTCTTT; CDR3: CASSQVYRARNTEAFF
D: -; J: TRBJ1-1; size: -; V: TRBV10-3; DNA: TGTGCCGTCACCACAGAGCAGAATGAAGCTTTCTTT; CDR3: CAVTTEQNEAFF
D: -; J: TRBJ2-2; size: -; V: TRBV19; DNA: TGTGCCAGTAGTACAGGGTTTACATCCGCGAACACCGGGGAGCTGTTTTTT; CDR3: CASSTGFTSANTGELFF
D: -; J: TRBJ2-1; size: -; V: TRBV6-5; DNA: TGTGCCAGCAGAGCTGGGGTTACGGGTGAGCAGTTCTTC; CDR3: CASRAGVTGEQFF
D: -; J: TRBJ2-1; size: -; V: TRBV10-3; DNA: TGTGCCATCAGTGAGTCGTTAGCGGACTCCTACAATGAGCAGTTCTTC; CDR3: CAISESLADSYNEQFF
D: -; J: TRBJ1-5; size: -; V: TRBV10-2; DNA: TGCGCCAGCAGTGACTCACAGTTCAATCAGCCCCAGCATTTT; CDR3: CASSDSQFNQPQHF
D: -; J: TRBJ1-2; size: once; V: TRBV6-5; DNA: TGTGCCAGCAGTTCGGGAGAGGGCTACACCTTC; CDR3: CASSSGEGYTF
D: -; J: TRBJ1-1; size: once; V: TRBV7-9; DNA: TGTGCCAGCAGTTACCGCAGCGTAGCGGACCGTGAAGCTTTCTTT; CDR3: CASSYRSVADREAFF
D: TRBD1; J: TRBJ1-1; size: -; V: TRBV6-5; DNA: TGTGCCAGCAGTGACCAGGGGGTTGGGGCTTTCTTT; CDR3: CASSDQGVGAFF
D: TRBD2; J: TRBJ2-7; size: -; V: TRBV5-1; DNA: TGCGCCAGCAGCTTCGCTAGCGGGGGGAGTTACGAGCAGTACTTC; CDR3: CASSFASGGSYEQYF
D: TRBD1; J: TRBJ1-1; size: -; V: TRBV29-1; DNA: TGCAGCGTTGTACCAATGGACAGGGGAAGAACTGAAGCTTTCTTT; CDR3: CSVVPMDRGRTEAFF
D: -; J: TRBJ1-3; size: -; V: TRBV19; DNA: TGTGCCAGTAGTCCACCTTTCTTAAGGACGGCTGGAAACACCATATATTTT; CDR3: CASSPPFLRTAGNTIYF
D: -; J: TRBJ2-5; size: once; V: TRBV7-2; DNA: TGTGCCAGCAGCCGCCTGGGGGGGCTCCAAGAGACCCAGTACTTC; CDR3: CASSRLGGLQETQYF
D: -; J: TRBJ2-7; size: medium-sized; V: TRBV19; DNA: TGTGCCAGTAGCCGGGACAACCTGGGCACCTACGAGCAGTACTTC; CDR3: CASSRDNLGTYEQYF
D: -; J: TRBJ2-7; size: -; V: TRBV6-5; DNA: TGTGCCAGCACTAGAGACCGGGGTCGGACCTACGAGCAGTACTTC; CDR3: CASTRDRGRTYEQYF
D: -; J: TRBJ2-1; size: once; V: TRBV7-2; DNA: TGTACCAGCAGCTCCTGGACTTACAGCTCCTACAATGAGCAGTTCTTC; CDR3: CTSSSWTYSSYNEQFF
D: -; J: TRBJ2-7; size: -; V: TRBV7-8; DNA: TGTGCCAGCAGCTCCGGGGACTCAACCTACGAGCAGTACTTC; CDR3: CASSSGDSTYEQYF
D: TRBD1; J: TRBJ1-2; size: -; V: TRBV10-2; DNA: TGCGCCAGCAGTCCCTACAAACAGGGGAGAGGCTACACCTTC; CDR3: CASSPYKQGRGYTF
D: -; J: TRBJ2-7; size: -; V: TRBV7-2; DNA: TGTGCCAGCAGCTTAGGGGGGAACCGGTACGAGCAGTACTTC; CDR3: CASSLGGNRYEQYF
D: -; J: TRBJ1-5; size: -; V: TRBV6-1; DNA: TGTGCCAGCTCCTATTTTGAGGGCGGCAATCAGCCCCAGCATTTT; CDR3: CASSYFEGGNQPQHF
D: -; J: TRBJ1-2; size: -; V: TRBV5-1; DNA: TGCGCCAGCACGAGCCGACCGGTTCGAAAGACCTATGGCTACACCTTC; CDR3: CASTSRPVRKTYGYTF
D: -; J: TRBJ2-3; size: -; V: TRBV28; DNA: TGTGCCAGCAGGAGAGCAGATACGCAGTATTTT; CDR3: CASRRADTQYF
D: TRBD1; J: TRBJ2-5; size: -; V: TRBV12-5; DNA: TGTGCTAGTGGTTCCGACAGGGGCCAGACCCAGTACTTC; CDR3: CASGSDRGQTQYF
D: -; J: TRBJ2-1; size: -; V: TRBV5-4; DNA: TGTGCCAGCAGGTTAGGGGGGTTCAATGAGCAGTTCTTC; CDR3: CASRLGGFNEQFF